This T cell receptor (beta chain) was sequenced during a study of OX40 agonist ivuxolimab in advanced cancers. Background on the study: Across the patients, intravenous ivuxolimab was delivered every 2 weeks at 0.01 to 10 mg/kg. Enrolled patients in dose escalation had cancers that were hepatocellular carcinoma, melanoma, renal cell or head and neck cancer.

Germline CDR1 and CDR2: MDHEN and SYDVKM. The germline V and J ends were trimmed by 1 base and 0 bases, with 7 bases remaining between them. CDR3 length: 16 residues. TCRdb keeps only in-frame clones here, not all; method: immunoSEQ multiplex PCR. The sample holds about 30,000 clones; more than 70% are singletons and the top ten take less than 25%. The material was CD4+ or CD8+ T cells sorted from blood, obtained in a trial of the OX40 agonist ivuxolimab. V usage is TRBV28 and J usage is TRBJ1-6; no firm D call. This clonotype was obtained from an adult with an advanced solid tumor such as melanoma, head and neck, liver or kidney cancer. The CDR3 nucleotides read TGTGCCAGCAGTTTATTTCGGAGCTCCTATAATTCACCCCTCCACTTT. As protein: CASSLFRSSYNSPLHF.